The 5 T cell receptor beta chains in this list originate from one sample, sequenced in a study of T and B cells in COVID-19 patients. TRB rearrangements were amplified by multiplex PCR with BIOMED2 TRB-A/B primers. TCRdb re-analysed the multiplex PCR reads in MiXCR, keeping a single row per CDR3 protein. The sample comprises about 2,400 distinct CDR3 sequences, approximately 25% of which are singletons, and 70% rests with the top ten. Each TRB amplification used 250-500 ng of genomic DNA from blood. Sequencing used blood. The receptors derive from a human donor with active COVID-19.

The table lists this clonotype with a few counts. The chain uses TRBV6-5 and TRBJ1-1; 10 bases agree with TRBD1. The CDR3 contains 15 residues. Germline V CDR1 and CDR2: MNHEY, SVGAGI. V lost 6 bases and J lost 6; bases outside the gene matches: 10. CDR3 DNA sequence: TGTGCCAGCAGCCCGCAGGGGACAGGGGCAGCTGAAGCTTTCTTT. Protein sequence: CASSPQGTGAAEAFF.

The chain links TRBV6-1 to TRBJ2-7, with 8 bases identical to TRBD1. V lost 3 bases to trimming and J lost 5 bases; unmatched junction nucleotides: 3. Germline assignment: CDR1 MNHNS and CDR2 SASEGT. CDR3 length equals 13 residues. In DNA form, the CDR3 reads TGTGCCAGCAGTGACGCAGGGGGCGACGAGCAGTACTTC. Protein sequence: CASSDAGGDEQYF.

This clonotype appeared many times. The DNA for the CDR3 is TGTGCCAGCAGTTTAGGAGAGGCCGGGGAGCTGTTTTTT. As protein: CASSLGEAGELFF. The J gene is TRBJ2-2, the V gene TRBV6-2 or TRBV6-3; D is unclear. This CDR3 is built from 13 residues. The V end lost 4 bases, the J end lost 6 bases, and 9 bases lay between the germline ends. CDR1 and CDR2 (germline): MNHEY, SVGEGT.

By sample fraction, this clonotype is medium-sized (0.01 to 0.1%). This sequence joins TRBV5-6 and TRBJ2-1, with D uncertain. The germline CDR1 and CDR2 sequences are SGHDT and YYEEEE. This CDR3 has 13 amino acids. V was cut by 1 base and J by 10 bases, with 12 bases left in between. The CDR3 sequence: CASSLSSFEEQFF. The DNA of the CDR3 is TGTGCCAGCAGCTTGTCCAGTTTTGAAGAGCAGTTCTTC.

Within the sample, this clonotype is medium-sized (0.01 to 0.1%). This rearrangement joins TRBV27 to TRBJ2-5; D may correspond to TRBD1 or TRBD2 (6 bases each). V was clipped by 5 bases and J by 7 bases, with 17 bases between them. This CDR3 region has 14 residues. Germline V gene sequence: CDR1 MNHEY, CDR2 SMNVEV (reference sequence). DNA for the CDR3: TGTGCCAGCAGTGCACCGGGGGCTGGTCGGACCCAGTACTTC. Translated: CASSAPGAGRTQYF.